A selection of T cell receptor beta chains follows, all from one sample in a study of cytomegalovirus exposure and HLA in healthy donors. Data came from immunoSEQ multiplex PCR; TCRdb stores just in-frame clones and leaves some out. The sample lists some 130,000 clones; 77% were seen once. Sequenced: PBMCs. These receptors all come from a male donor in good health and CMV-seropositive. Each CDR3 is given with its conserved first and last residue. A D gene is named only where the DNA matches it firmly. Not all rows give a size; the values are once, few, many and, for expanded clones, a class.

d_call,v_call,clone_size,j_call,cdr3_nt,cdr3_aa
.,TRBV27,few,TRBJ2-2,TGTGCCAGCAGTCCATACCGAATACAGGGAGACACCGGGGAGCTGTTTTTT,CASSPYRIQGDTGELFF
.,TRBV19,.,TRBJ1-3,TGTGCCAGTAGTGCGACACTTGGAAACACCATATATTTT,CASSATLGNTIYF
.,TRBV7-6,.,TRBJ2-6,TGTGCCAGCAGCTCGAAGCTCTCTGGGGCCAACGTCCTGACTTTC,CASSSKLSGANVLTF
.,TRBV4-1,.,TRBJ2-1,TGCGCCAGCAGCCAAGAGCGGATCTCCTACAATGAGCAGTTCTTC,CASSQERISYNEQFF
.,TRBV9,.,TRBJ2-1,TGTGCCAGCAGTGAGGGTCCCTACAATGAGCAGTTCTTC,CASSEGPYNEQFF
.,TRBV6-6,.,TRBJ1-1,TGTGCCAGCAGTGTCAAACGGGACACTGAAGCTTTCTTT,CASSVKRDTEAFF
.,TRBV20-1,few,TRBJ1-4,TGCAGTGCTAGAGCCCGGGAAAAACTGTTTTTT,CSARAREKLFF
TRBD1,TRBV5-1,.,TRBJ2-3,TGCGCCAGCTCCCCGGGACAGGGGCCAGATACGCAGTATTTT,CASSPGQGPDTQYF
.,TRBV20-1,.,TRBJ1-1,TGCAGTGCTAGCAGGACACTTGAAGCTTTCTTT,CSASRTLEAFF
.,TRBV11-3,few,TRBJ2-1,TGTGCCAGCAGCTTCGGACAGGAGCAGTTCTTC,CASSFGQEQFF
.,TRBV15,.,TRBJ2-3,TGTGCCACCAGCAGGTCGACAGACGTCAGCACAGATACGCAGTATTTT,CATSRSTDVSTDTQYF
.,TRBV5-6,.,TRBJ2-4,TGTGCCAGCAGCTTGCGGGGAGTACTCATAAACATTCAGTACTTC,CASSLRGVLINIQYF
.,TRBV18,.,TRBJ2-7,TGTGCCAGCTCACTAGCTGGCGACGAGCAGTACTTC,CASSLAGDEQYF
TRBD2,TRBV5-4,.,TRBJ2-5,TGTGCCAGCAGCTTGACTAGCGGGGGGTTCGGAGAGACCCAGTACTTC,CASSLTSGGFGETQYF
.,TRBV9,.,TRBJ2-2,TGTGCCAGCGGCGTAGGGGCAGCGAACACCGGGGAGCTGTTTTTT,CASGVGAANTGELFF
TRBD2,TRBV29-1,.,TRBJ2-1,TGCAGCGTTGAAGATCCCCTACTTAGCGGGAGTTCCTACAATGAGCAGTTCTTC,CSVEDPLLSGSSYNEQFF
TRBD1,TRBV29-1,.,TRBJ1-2,TGCAGCGTTGAAGATCCGGACAGGGGGATCTATGGCTACACCTTC,CSVEDPDRGIYGYTF
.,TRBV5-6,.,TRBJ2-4,TGTGCCAGCAGCGACAGGAGAGCGAACATTCAGTACTTC,CASSDRRANIQYF
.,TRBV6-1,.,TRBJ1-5,TGTGCCAGCAGTGAGGCGCAAGGGGTAGGCAATCAGCCCCAGCATTTT,CASSEAQGVGNQPQHF
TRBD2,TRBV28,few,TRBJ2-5,TGTGCCAGCAGTTTACCCCCCAGCGGGAGGACCCAGTACTTC,CASSLPPSGRTQYF
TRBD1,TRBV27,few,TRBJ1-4,TGTGCCAGCAGTTTATCGAGGGACAGGGGTGAAAAACTGTTTTTT,CASSLSRDRGEKLFF
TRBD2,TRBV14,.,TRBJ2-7,TGTGCCAGCAGCCCACGACTAGCGGGCCCATCCTACGAGCAGTACTTC,CASSPRLAGPSYEQYF
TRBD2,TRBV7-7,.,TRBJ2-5,TGTGCCAGCAGCTCAACCCGGGGGGGAGAGACCCAGTACTTC,CASSSTRGGETQYF
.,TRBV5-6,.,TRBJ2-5,TGTGCCAGCAGCTTGGGGGGGCTACCAAAGACCCAGTACTTC,CASSLGGLPKTQYF
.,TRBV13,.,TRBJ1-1,TGTGCCAGCAGCTTAGTGGTGGCCACTGAAGCTTTCTTT,CASSLVVATEAFF
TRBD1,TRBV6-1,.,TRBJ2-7,TGTGCCAGCAGTGAAGCGCTGACAGGGGCGTTCTACGAGCAGTACTTC,CASSEALTGAFYEQYF
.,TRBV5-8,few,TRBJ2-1,TGTGCCAGCAGCTTACTGAGCTCCTACAATGAGCAGTTCTTC,CASSLLSSYNEQFF
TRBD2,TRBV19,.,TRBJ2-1,TGTGCCAGCGGATCGGGGGGAAGCCCCGGTGAGCAGTTCTTC,CASGSGGSPGEQFF
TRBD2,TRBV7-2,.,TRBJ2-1,TGTGCCAGCAGCTTAGATGGCGGGAGCTCCTACAATGAGCAGTTCTTC,CASSLDGGSSYNEQFF
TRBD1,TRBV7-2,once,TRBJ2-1,TGTGCCAGCAGCTCCAGACAGGGTTGGAATGAGCAGTTCTTC,CASSSRQGWNEQFF
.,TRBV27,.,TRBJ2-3,TGTGCCAGCAGTTTATACCTACAGGGTTGGGATACGCAGTATTTT,CASSLYLQGWDTQYF
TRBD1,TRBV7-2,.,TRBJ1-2,TGTGCCAGCAGTTTTGAGGGGGCAGCTGGCTACACCTTC,CASSFEGAAGYTF
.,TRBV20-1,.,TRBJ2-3,TGCAGCGTCGCGAGTGGAGATACGCAGTATTTT,CSVASGDTQYF
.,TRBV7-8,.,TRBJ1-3,TGTGCCAGCAGCTTCTCGGACAGACATGGAAACACCATATATTTT,CASSFSDRHGNTIYF
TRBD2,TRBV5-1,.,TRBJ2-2,TGCGCCAGCAGCTTGGCCCCTGGACTAGCGGGGGGGCCTAACACCGGGGAGCTGTTTTTT,CASSLAPGLAGGPNTGELFF
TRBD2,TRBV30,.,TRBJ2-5,TGTGCCTGGAGTGTACTATCGGGGGGAGAGACCCAGTACTTC,CAWSVLSGGETQYF
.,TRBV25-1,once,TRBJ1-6,TGTGCCAGCAGTTACAGCCAGTCGCTTTCACCCCTCCACTTT,CASSYSQSLSPLHF
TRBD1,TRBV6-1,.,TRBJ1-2,TGTGCCAGCAGTTCCCTCGACAGGGTGGATGGCTACACCTTC,CASSSLDRVDGYTF
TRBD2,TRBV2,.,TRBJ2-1,TGTGCCAGCAGTGAGGGCGGGAGAGTAGGGAATGAGCAGTTCTTC,CASSEGGRVGNEQFF
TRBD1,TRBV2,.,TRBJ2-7,TGTGCCAGCAGCCGGACAGGACCTTTCTACGAGCAGTACTTC,CASSRTGPFYEQYF
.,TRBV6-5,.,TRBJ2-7,TGTGCCAGCAGCCACAGGGTCTCCTACGAGCAGTACTTC,CASSHRVSYEQYF
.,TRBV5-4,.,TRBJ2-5,TGTGCCAGCAGCTTGGGAGGCGGGGAGACCCAGTACTTC,CASSLGGGETQYF
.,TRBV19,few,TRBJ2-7,TGTGCCAGTAGTATGGTTCCAGCCTACGAGCAGTACTTC,CASSMVPAYEQYF
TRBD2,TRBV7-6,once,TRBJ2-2,TGTGCCAGCAGCCCACGAGCGGGAGGGATTTCCGCGAACACCGGGGAGCTGTTTTTT,CASSPRAGGISANTGELFF
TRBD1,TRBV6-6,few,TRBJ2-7,TGTGCCAGCAGTTACCCGCCAGGGGGCGACGAGCAGTACTTC,CASSYPPGGDEQYF
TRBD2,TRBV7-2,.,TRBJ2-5,TGTGCCAGCAGCTTAGGGGGGAGGGCCGGAGGAGAGACCCAGTACTTC,CASSLGGRAGGETQYF
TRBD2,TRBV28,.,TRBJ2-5,TGTGCCAGCATCCTGAGCGGGGCCCAAGAGACCCAGTACTTC,CASILSGAQETQYF
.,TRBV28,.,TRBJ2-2,TGTGCCAGCAGTATAACGAACACCGGGGAGCTGTTTTTT,CASSITNTGELFF